Given below is one T cell receptor (beta chain) in context. The antigen remains undetermined. The sample comes from a study of TIL therapy for anti-PD-1-resistant metastatic lung cancer. General study results and limits: TIL cultures after expansion showed higher clonality and lower diversity than baseline tumor (median about 6% vs 30%).

This CDR3 is built from 14 residues. The germline gives CDR1 SGHAT, CDR2 FQNNGV. Trimming pared 1 base from V and 6 bases from J, leaving 9 bases between. The libraries were made with immunoSEQ v3. Assay: immunoSEQ multiplex PCR; the TCRdb copy retains only in-frame clones and omits some. The sample lists 25,000 to 30,000 clones, 55% to 75% occurring once. Indicated time point: pre-treatment sample, taken before nivolumab and TIL therapy. The tumor samples were excised metastases, mostly pleural nodules or supraclavicular lymph nodes. J is TRBJ2-2 and V is TRBV11-2, with D perhaps matching TRBD2 (6 bases). This sequence was found in a person between 25 and 79 years old with non-small cell lung cancer. This sample comprised tumor tissue, obtained at baseline. The CDR3 here is CASSLGWEAGELFF. Written as DNA, the CDR3 is TGTGCCAGCAGCTTAGGATGGGAGGCCGGGGAGCTGTTTTTT.